The 26 T cell receptor beta chains listed next were all sequenced from one sample in a study of early T cells in non-severe SARS-CoV-2 infection. In TCRdb, the 5' RACE reads were re-called with MiXCR into one record per CDR3 protein. The sample gives about 64,000 distinct CDR3 sequences, 18% of which show up once; 8.9% is in the top ten. This specimen was whole blood, taken at baseline. Receptor source: an adult who was a healthcare worker with PCR-confirmed SARS-CoV-2 infection or an uninfected control (not recorded which).

The chain has TRBV6-6 and TRBJ2-7; 10 nucleotides agree with TRBD2. This CDR3 comprises 15 residues. Germline V gene sequence: CDR1 MNHNY, CDR2 SVGAGI (reference sequence). With V trimmed by 6 bases and J by 4 bases, 9 bases remained unmatched. CDR3 in DNA: TGTGCCAGCAGGGACACCGGGACTAGCGCTTACGAGCAGTACTTC. It encodes CASRDTGTSAYEQYF.

In this sample, this clonotype turned up many times. V and J are TRBV10-3 and TRBJ1-3; a possible D gene is TRBD1 (6 bases). Trimming pared 0 bases from V and 4 bases from J, leaving 10 bases between. Germline CDR1 reads ENHRY; CDR2 reads SYGVKD. This CDR3 comprises 15 residues. This CDR3 reads CAISESADRGNTIYF. For the CDR3, the DNA is TGTGCCATCAGTGAGTCGGCGGACAGAGGAAACACCATATATTTT.

This clonotype was detected a few times. The genes are TRBV7-9 and TRBJ1-2; D perhaps matches TRBD1 (5 bases). Germline lookup yields CDR1 SEHNR and CDR2 FQNEAQ (reference sequence). Trimming stripped 2 bases from V and 4 bases from J, with 11 bases between. This CDR3 region has 14 residues. CDR3 amino acids: CASSLTQGGYGYTF. DNA for the CDR3: TGTGCCAGCAGCTTAACGCAGGGCGGCTATGGCTACACCTTC.

This chain uses TRBV12-3 or TRBV12-4 with TRBJ2-5; 8 bases line up with TRBD2. Trimming removed 6 bases from V and 1 base from J; junction bases left unmatched: 1. The CDR3 length is 13 residues. DNA of the CDR3: TGTGCCAGCAGGAGCGGGGGCCAAGAGACCCAGTACTTC. Its translation: CASRSGGQETQYF.

The sample holds many counts of this clonotype. V usage is TRBV20-1 and J usage is TRBJ1-5; no clear D gene. Trimming took off 0 bases at V and 0 bases at J, with 9 bases between the two ends. CDR1 DFQATT and CDR2 SNEGSKA come from the germline V gene (reference sequence). The length of the CDR3 is 15 residues. CDR3 bases: TGCAGTGCTAGAGAGCCGACGGGTAGCAATCAGCCCCAGCATTTT. It specifies CSAREPTGSNQPQHF.

This clonotype was recorded a few times. This CDR3 reads CSARDLSGGNTGELFF. CDR3 in DNA: TGCAGTGCTAGAGATCTGTCAGGGGGGAACACCGGGGAGCTGTTTTTT. The chain employs TRBV20-1 and TRBJ2-2; TRBD1 matches 7 bases. Germline CDR1 is DFQATT and CDR2 is SNEGSKA (reference sequence). V was clipped by 0 bases and J by 1 base; unmatched bases: 5. CDR3 size: 16 residues.

This clonotype turned up a few times. The gene calls are TRBV25-1 and TRBJ1-2; maybe TRBD1 (6 bases). This CDR3 contains 13 residues. V was trimmed by 4 bases and J by 2 bases, leaving 8 bases between them. The germline V gene has CDR1 MGHDK and CDR2 SYGVNS. The CDR3, as DNA: TGTGCCAGCAGTGTCCAGGGGAACTATGGCTACACCTTC. Translation: CASSVQGNYGYTF.

J is TRBJ2-7 and V is TRBV5-1; 8 bases line up with TRBD1. The germline V gene encodes CDR1 SGHRS and CDR2 YFSETQ. The CDR3 covers 18 residues. V lost 4 bases and J lost 1; bases outside the gene matches: 16. Here the CDR3 DNA reads TGCGCCAGCAGCCCCACGACGACAAGACAGGGGCATTCCTACGAGCAGTACTTC. Its protein product is CASSPTTTRQGHSYEQYF.

This sequence joins TRBV24-1 and TRBJ1-1; 7 bases are a match to TRBD1. Germline loops: CDR1 KGHDR, CDR2 SFDVKD. This CDR3 has 14 amino acids. The junction had 4 bases not matched to a gene; V was cut back by 3 bases and J by 4 bases. CDR3 DNA sequence: TGTGCCACCAGTGATGCAGGGGGGAGCACTGAAGCTTTCTTT. Translating it yields CATSDAGGSTEAFF.

There are many counts of this clonotype. The chain links TRBV6-4 to TRBJ2-1; no firm D call. The V end lost 2 bases, the J end lost 9 bases, and 17 bases lay between the germline ends. CDR1 is MRHNA, CDR2 SNTAGT, per germline. The CDR3 covers 15 residues. As DNA, the CDR3 is TGTGCCAGCAGTGACAACCCGACAACCTCGGCTGAGCAGTTCTTC. It specifies CASSDNPTTSAEQFF.

The table lists this clonotype with a few counts. The chain employs TRBV7-2 and TRBJ1-6, with D hard to call. From germline, CDR1 is SGHTA and CDR2 FQGNSA. V lost 8 bases and J lost 3, with 5 bases in between. The length of the CDR3 is 12 residues. The CDR3 is CASGGYNSPLHF. In DNA, the CDR3 is TGTGCCAGCGGAGGCTATAATTCACCCCTCCACTTT.

This clonotype was counted ten times or more. The chain combines TRBV7-9 with TRBJ2-7, with 7 bases identical to TRBD1. The CDR3 loop spans 14 amino acids. With 4 bases clipped from V and 0 bases from J, the junction kept 3 bases outside the gene matches. Germline assignment: CDR1 SEHNR and CDR2 FQNEAQ (reference sequence). The CDR3 nucleotides read TGTGCCAGCAGCTCGGCAGGGGGCTCCTACGAGCAGTACTTC. Residues: CASSSAGGSYEQYF.

Only a few counts were recorded for this clonotype. CDR3 DNA sequence: TGTGCCAGCAGGGAACAGGGATCCGGGGAGCTGTTTTTT. Translation gives CASREQGSGELFF. This chain connects TRBV12-3 or TRBV12-4 to TRBJ2-2; tentatively, D is TRBD1 (6 bases). Trimming shortened V by 6 bases and J by 6 bases, and 11 bases separated the two germline ends. CDR3 size: 13 residues.

The chain carries TRBV7-2 and TRBJ2-1; maybe TRBD1 (5 bases). Trimming stripped 1 base from V and 8 bases from J, with 12 bases between. CDR3 length equals 14 residues. Germline CDR1 is SGHTA and CDR2 is FQGNSA. The CDR3 sequence is CASSLGQGSHEQFF. Here the CDR3 DNA reads TGTGCCAGCAGCTTAGGTCAGGGTTCCCATGAGCAGTTCTTC.

CDR3: CSARRLAATYEQYF. The CDR3 bases are TGCAGTGCTAGAAGGTTAGCGGCCACCTACGAGCAGTACTTC. The genes are TRBV20-1 and TRBJ2-7; D is perhaps TRBD2 (6 bases). Trimming removed 2 bases at V and 2 bases at J, with 13 bases between. This CDR3 is built from 14 residues. Germline values: CDR1 DFQATT, CDR2 SNEGSKA (reference sequence).

The rearrangement joins TRBV3-1 to TRBJ1-6; TRBD1 aligns across 7 bases. Germline CDR1 and CDR2: LGHDT and YNNKEL (reference sequence). Trimming took 1 base from V and 9 from J; bases not matched to a gene: 3. The CDR3 is 14 residues long. CDR3 in amino acids: CASSQAQGVSPLHF. The DNA for the CDR3 is TGTGCCAGCAGCCAAGCGCAGGGGGTTTCACCCCTCCACTTT.

This clonotype was seen a few times. The chain is built from TRBV11-2 and TRBJ2-7, with TRBD2 matching over 14 bases. The germline V gene has CDR1 SGHAT and CDR2 FQNNGV. J was trimmed by 2 bases and V by 6 bases; bases with no gene match: 3. CDR3 length equals 15 residues. The CDR3 is CASRPTSGRAYEQYF. The CDR3 DNA sequence: TGTGCCAGCAGGCCGACTAGCGGGAGGGCCTACGAGCAGTACTTC.

This clonotype has just a few counts. The rearrangement joins TRBV7-2 to TRBJ2-1, with D possibly matching TRBD1 (6 bases). The CDR3 runs 14 residues. Trimming took off 4 bases at V and 4 bases at J, with 11 bases between the two ends. The germline V gene has CDR1 SGHTA and CDR2 FQGNSA. The CDR3 region has the DNA TGTGCCAGCAGCTCCCTAACAGGGTACAATGAGCAGTTCTTC. Residues: CASSSLTGYNEQFF.

The chain joins TRBV4-1 to TRBJ1-6; TRBD1 might be the D (5 bases). V shed 0 bases and J shed 5 bases, with 14 bases lying between them. Germline loops: CDR1 MGHRA, CDR2 YSYEKL. The CDR3 extends over 17 amino acids. The CDR3 nucleotides are TGCGCCAGCAGCCAAGATCCGGGGCCTACGAATAATTCACCCCTCCACTTT. Translated, it gives CASSQDPGPTNNSPLHF.

This clonotype occurred a few times. The genes are TRBV20-1 and TRBJ1-5; 9 nucleotides align to TRBD1. CDR1 is DFQATT, CDR2 SNEGSKA, per germline (reference sequence). CDR3 size: 13 residues. After removal of 3 bases from V and 6 bases from J, the junction contained 3 bases not matched to a gene. The CDR3: CSARGTGSQPQHF. The CDR3 coding sequence is TGCAGTGCTAGGGGGACAGGGAGTCAGCCCCAGCATTTT.

The table lists this clonotype with a few counts. This rearrangement joins TRBV29-1 to TRBJ1-2; D is unclear. The CDR3 consists of 13 residues. Looked up from germline, CDR1 is SQVTM and CDR2 is ANQGSEA. V lost 3 bases to trimming and J lost 0 bases, with 8 bases between them. CDR3 sequence (DNA): TGCAGCGTTGAGGTCGTCTCTAACTATGGCTACACCTTC. Amino acid sequence: CSVEVVSNYGYTF.

This clonotype was counted at least ten times. The chain employs TRBV5-1 and TRBJ2-7; TRBD1 might be the D (6 bases). The length of the CDR3 is 16 residues. Germline loops: CDR1 SGHRS, CDR2 YFSETQ. V was trimmed by 4 bases and J by 6 bases, leaving 23 bases between them. CDR3 in DNA: TGCGCCAGCAGCCTTACAGGGCTGGGTTCCCCCGGCGAGCAGTACTTC. This translates into CASSLTGLGSPGEQYF.

In its sample, this clonotype was seen a few times. The rearrangement joins TRBV7-9 to TRBJ2-5, with 15 bases identical to TRBD2. The CDR3 length is 19 residues. Germline CDR1 and CDR2: SEHNR and FQNEAQ (reference sequence). Losses at the gene ends were 5 bases for V and 0 bases for J; bases not matched to a gene: 10. The CDR3 coding sequence is TGTGCCAGCAGCCCGGGACTAGCGGGAGGAGGGGGCTACCAAGAGACCCAGTACTTC. This codes for CASSPGLAGGGGYQETQYF.

CDR3 loop: CASSLSRTSNEQFF. DNA for the CDR3: TGTGCCAGCAGTTTATCCCGGACTAGCAATGAGCAGTTCTTC. The rearrangement joins TRBV27 to TRBJ2-1; 7 bases are a match to TRBD2. The CDR3 covers 14 residues. Germline-derived CDR1 and CDR2 are MNHEY and SMNVEV (reference sequence). Trimming at V came to 0 bases and at J to 6 bases, leaving 2 bases not matched to a gene.

The chain has TRBV7-2 and TRBJ2-3; 9 bases align to TRBD1. Per germline, CDR1 SGHTA and CDR2 FQGNSA. V dropped 5 bases and J dropped 5; count of bases not matched to a gene: 11. The CDR3 is 16 residues long. CDR3 in DNA: TGTGCCAGCAGCCCCGGGGACAGGGTGTCGGAAGATACGCAGTATTTT. It is translated as CASSPGDRVSEDTQYF.

This clonotype was found a few times. The chain joins TRBV15 to TRBJ1-4; D not resolved. CDR1 is LNHNV and CDR2 is YYDKDF in the germline V gene (reference sequence). The CDR3 has 13 residues. V lost 0 bases and J lost 12, with 11 bases in between. The CDR3 DNA reads as TGTGCCACCAGCAGAGATGGGCCGACGGAACTGTTTTTT. Its protein is CATSRDGPTELFF.